The source of this TCR beta chain is a study of CXCR4 blockade with PD-1 therapy in pancreatic cancer. The study, taken as a whole, reports: Intratumoral clonality (mean roughly 0.13) exceeded healthy blood (over 0.045) but did not track survival.

Notes on this clone: Its antigen is not known.

Sequencing used immunoSEQ multiplex PCR; TCRdb keeps in-frame clones, though not all of them. The repertoire holds approximately 5,900 clones, with 35% as singletons. Per the germline V gene, CDR1 is SNHLY and CDR2 is FYNNEI. Trimming pared 7 bases from V and 2 bases from J, leaving 11 bases between. The CDR3 consists of 13 residues. The sample consisted of tumor tissue. The sequence was obtained from a human donor with pancreatic ductal adenocarcinoma. J is TRBJ2-5 and V is TRBV2, with D possibly TRBD1 on 6 matching bases. CDR3 nucleotides: TGTGCCAGCAAGGGACAACCTCAAGAGACCCAGTACTTC. Translated, it gives CASKGQPQETQYF.